The T cell receptor (beta chain) under discussion was sequenced for a study of blood T cell repertoires in COVID-19. Study at large: Donors in the United States, Italy and Spain gave samples during acute or convalescent COVID-19.

Trimming cost V 1 base and J 6 bases; bases outside gene matches: 14. The CDR3 consists of 19 residues. Germline CDR1 is SGHTS and CDR2 is YDEGEE. Clones were read by immunoSEQ multiplex PCR, and TCRdb kept only the in-frame ones, dropping some. The table lists some 150,000 clones, approximately 85% of them singletons. The V and J genes are TRBV5-8 and TRBJ2-2; 11 nucleotides align to TRBD2. This sequence originates from a man in his fifties or sixties with acute or convalescent COVID-19. Input material: peripheral blood. The DNA of the CDR3 is TGTGCCAGCAGCTTGATCCCATTTCGGCTAGCGGGGGGTCCCGGGGAGCTGTTTTTT. Its protein is CASSLIPFRLAGGPGELFF.